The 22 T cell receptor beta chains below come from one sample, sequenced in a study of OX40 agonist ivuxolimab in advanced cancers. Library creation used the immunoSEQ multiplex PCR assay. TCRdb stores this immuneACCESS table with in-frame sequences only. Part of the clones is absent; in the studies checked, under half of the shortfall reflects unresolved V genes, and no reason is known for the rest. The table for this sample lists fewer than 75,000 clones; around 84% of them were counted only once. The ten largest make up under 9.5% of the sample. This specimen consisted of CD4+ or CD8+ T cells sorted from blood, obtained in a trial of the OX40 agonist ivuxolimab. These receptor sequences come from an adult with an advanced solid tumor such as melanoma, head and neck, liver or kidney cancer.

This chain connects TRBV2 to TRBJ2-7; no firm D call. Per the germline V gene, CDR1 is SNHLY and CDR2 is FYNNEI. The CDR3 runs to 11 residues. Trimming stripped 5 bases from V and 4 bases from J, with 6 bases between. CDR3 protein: CASSTEYEQYV. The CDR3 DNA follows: TGTGCCAGCAGTACGGAGTACGAGCAGTACGTC.

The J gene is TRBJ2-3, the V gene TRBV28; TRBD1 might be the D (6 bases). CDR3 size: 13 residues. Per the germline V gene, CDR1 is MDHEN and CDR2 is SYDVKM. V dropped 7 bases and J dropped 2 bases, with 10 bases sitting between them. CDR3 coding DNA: TGTGCCAGCAATCAGGGGCCCACAGATACGCAGTATTTT. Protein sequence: CASNQGPTDTQYF.

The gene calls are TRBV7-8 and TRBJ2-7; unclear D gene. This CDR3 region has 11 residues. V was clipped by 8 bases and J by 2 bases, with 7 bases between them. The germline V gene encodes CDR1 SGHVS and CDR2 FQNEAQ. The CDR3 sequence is CASGRAYEQYF. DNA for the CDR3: TGTGCCAGCGGTAGAGCCTACGAGCAGTACTTC. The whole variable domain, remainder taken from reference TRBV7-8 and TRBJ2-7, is GAGVSQSPRYKVAKRGQDVALRCDPISGHVSLFWYQQALGQGPEFLTYFQNEAQLDKSGLPSDRFFAERPEGSVSTLKIQRTQQEDSAVYLCASGRAYEQYFGPGTRLTVT.

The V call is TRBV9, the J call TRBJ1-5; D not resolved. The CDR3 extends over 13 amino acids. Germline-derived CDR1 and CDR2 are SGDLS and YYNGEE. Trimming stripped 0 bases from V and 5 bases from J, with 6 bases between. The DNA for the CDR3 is TGTGCCAGCAGCGTAGATTTGGATCAGCCCCAGCATTTT. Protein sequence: CASSVDLDQPQHF.

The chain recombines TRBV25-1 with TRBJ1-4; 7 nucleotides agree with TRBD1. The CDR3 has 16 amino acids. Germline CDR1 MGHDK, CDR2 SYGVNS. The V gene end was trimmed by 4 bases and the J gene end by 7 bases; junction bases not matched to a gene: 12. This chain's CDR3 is CASSGGVTGVSEKLFF. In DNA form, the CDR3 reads TGTGCCAGCAGTGGGGGGGTTACAGGGGTTAGTGAAAAACTGTTTTTT.

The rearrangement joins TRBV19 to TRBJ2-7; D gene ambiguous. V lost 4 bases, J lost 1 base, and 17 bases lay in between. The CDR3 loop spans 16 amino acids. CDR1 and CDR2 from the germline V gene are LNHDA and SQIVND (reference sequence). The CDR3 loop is CASSTLWAEKSYEQYF. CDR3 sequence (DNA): TGTGCCAGTAGTACCCTTTGGGCGGAGAAATCCTACGAGCAGTACTTC.

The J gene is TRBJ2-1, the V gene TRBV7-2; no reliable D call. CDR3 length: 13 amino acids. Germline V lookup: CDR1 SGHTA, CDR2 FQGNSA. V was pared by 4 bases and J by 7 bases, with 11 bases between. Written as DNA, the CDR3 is TGTGCCAGCAGCTCCTTGACGGAAAATGAGCAGTTCTTC. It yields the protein CASSSLTENEQFF.

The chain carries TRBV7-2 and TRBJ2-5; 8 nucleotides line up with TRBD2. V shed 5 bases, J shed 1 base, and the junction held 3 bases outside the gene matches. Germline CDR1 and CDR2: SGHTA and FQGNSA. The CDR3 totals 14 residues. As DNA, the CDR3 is TGTGCCAGCAGCCCGACTAGCGTCCAAGAGACCCAGTACTTC. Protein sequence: CASSPTSVQETQYF.

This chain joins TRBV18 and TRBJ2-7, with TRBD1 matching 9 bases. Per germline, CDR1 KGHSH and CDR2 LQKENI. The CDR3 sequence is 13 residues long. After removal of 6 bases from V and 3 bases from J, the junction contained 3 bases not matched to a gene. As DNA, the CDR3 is TGTGCCAGCTCGGACAGGGGCGTCTACGAGCAGTACTTC. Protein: CASSDRGVYEQYF.

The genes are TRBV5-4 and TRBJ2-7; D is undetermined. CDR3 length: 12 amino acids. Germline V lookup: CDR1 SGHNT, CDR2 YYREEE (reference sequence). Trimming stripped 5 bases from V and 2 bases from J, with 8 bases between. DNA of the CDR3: TGTGCCAGCAGTTTCGATACCTACGAGCAGTACTTC. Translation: CASSFDTYEQYF.

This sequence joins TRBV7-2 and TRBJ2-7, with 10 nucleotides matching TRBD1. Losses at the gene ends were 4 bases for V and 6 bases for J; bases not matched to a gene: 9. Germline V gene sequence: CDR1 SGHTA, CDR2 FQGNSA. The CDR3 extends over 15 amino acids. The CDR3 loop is CASSWGDRGIFEQYF. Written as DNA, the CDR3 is TGTGCCAGCAGCTGGGGGGACAGGGGCATATTCGAGCAGTACTTC.

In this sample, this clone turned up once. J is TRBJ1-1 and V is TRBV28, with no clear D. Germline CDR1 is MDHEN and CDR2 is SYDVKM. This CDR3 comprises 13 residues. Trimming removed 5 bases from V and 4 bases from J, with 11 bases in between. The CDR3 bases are TGTGCCAGCAGTCCCCCGGAAGGCACTGAAGCTTTCTTT. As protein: CASSPPEGTEAFF.

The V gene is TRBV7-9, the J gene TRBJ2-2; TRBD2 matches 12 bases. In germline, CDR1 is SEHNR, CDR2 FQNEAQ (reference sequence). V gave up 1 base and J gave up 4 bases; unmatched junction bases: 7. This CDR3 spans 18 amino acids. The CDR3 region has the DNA TGTGCCAGCAGCTTAGGTCTAGCGGGGGGGCCCCGCACCGGGGAGCTGTTTTTT. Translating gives CASSLGLAGGPRTGELFF.

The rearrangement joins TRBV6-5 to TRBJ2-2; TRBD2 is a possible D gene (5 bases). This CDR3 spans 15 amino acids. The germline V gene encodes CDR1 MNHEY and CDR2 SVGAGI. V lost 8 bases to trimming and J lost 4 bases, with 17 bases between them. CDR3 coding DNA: TGTGCCAGCCGTACTGCACCGGGGAGCACCGGGGAGCTGTTTTTT. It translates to CASRTAPGSTGELFF.

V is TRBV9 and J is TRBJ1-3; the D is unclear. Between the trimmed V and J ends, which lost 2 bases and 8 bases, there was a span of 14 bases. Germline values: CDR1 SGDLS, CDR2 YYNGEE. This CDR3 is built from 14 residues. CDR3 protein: CASSVRAFGDTIYF. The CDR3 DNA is TGTGCCAGCAGCGTTCGGGCCTTCGGAGACACCATATATTTT. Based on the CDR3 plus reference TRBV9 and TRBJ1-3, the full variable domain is DSGVTQTPKHLITATGQRVTLRCSPRSGDLSVYWYQQSLDQGLQFLIQYYNGEERAKGNILERFSAQQFPDLHSELNLSSLELGDSALYFCASSVRAFGDTIYFGEGSWLTVV.

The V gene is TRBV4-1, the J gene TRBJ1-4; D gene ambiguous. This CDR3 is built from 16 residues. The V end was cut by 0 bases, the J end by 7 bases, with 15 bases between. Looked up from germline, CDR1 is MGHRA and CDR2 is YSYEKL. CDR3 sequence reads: CASSQEPSQGSEKLFF. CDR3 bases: TGCGCCAGCAGCCAAGAGCCGTCCCAAGGGTCTGAAAAACTGTTTTTT.

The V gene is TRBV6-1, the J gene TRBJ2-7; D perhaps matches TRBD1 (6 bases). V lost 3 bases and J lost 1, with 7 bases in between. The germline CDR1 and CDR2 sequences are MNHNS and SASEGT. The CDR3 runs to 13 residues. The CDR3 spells CASSDRGSYEQYV. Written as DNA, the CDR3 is TGTGCCAGCAGTGATAGGGGGTCCTACGAGCAGTACGTC.

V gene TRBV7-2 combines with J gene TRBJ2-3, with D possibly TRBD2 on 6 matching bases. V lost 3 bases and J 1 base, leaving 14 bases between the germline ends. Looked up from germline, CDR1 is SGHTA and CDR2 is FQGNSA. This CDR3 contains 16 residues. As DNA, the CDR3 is TGTGCCAGCAGCTTGGCCGGGACTTACCGCACAGATACGCAGTATTTT. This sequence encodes CASSLAGTYRTDTQYF.

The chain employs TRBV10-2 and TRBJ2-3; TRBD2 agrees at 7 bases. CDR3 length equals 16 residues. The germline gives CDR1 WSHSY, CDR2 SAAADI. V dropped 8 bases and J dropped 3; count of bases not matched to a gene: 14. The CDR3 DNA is TGCGCCAGCCGGGTGCTAGCGGTAGACGGGACAGATACGCAGTATTTT. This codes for CASRVLAVDGTDTQYF.

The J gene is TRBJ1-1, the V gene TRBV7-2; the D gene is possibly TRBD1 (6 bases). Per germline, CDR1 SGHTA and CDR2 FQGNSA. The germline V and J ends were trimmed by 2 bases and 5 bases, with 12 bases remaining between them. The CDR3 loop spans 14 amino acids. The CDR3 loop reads CASSLYSGETEAFF. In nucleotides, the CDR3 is TGTGCCAGCAGCTTATATTCAGGGGAAACTGAAGCTTTCTTT.

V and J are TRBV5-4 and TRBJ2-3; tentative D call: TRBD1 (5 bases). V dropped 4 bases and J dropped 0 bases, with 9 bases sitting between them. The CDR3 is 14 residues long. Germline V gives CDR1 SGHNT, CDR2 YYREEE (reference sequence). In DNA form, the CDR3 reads TGTGCCAGCAGCATCCGGACAAGCACAGATACGCAGTATTTT. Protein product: CASSIRTSTDTQYF.

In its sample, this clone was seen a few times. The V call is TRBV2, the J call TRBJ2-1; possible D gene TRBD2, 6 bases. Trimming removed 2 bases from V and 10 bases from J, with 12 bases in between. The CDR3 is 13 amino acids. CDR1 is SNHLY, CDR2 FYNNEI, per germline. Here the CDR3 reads CASSENTGLEQFF. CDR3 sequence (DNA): TGTGCCAGCAGTGAAAATACGGGACTCGAGCAGTTCTTC.